The rows below give T cell receptor beta chains drawn from one sample of a study of blood T cell repertoires in COVID-19. Libraries were prepared by immunoSEQ multiplex PCR; TCRdb keeps only in-frame clonotypes and omits some of them. Among 300,000 to 350,000 clones listed, roughly 90% were seen once. Sequencing was done on a sample of PBMCs or T cells enriched from blood (not recorded which). The receptors derive from a woman in her 30s who had been exposed to COVID-19. Both conserved end residues are part of each CDR3. The order of the fields is clone size, J gene, D gene, V gene, CDR3 protein, CDR3 DNA. The D gene is left open where the match is weak. Rows give clone size only sometimes, using once, few, many, or a class for an expanded clone.

clone size: .
J gene: TRBJ2-3
D gene: .
V gene: TRBV5-1
CDR3 protein: CASSFDNLADTQYF
CDR3 DNA: TGCGCCAGCAGCTTTGACAATTTGGCAGATACGCAGTATTTT

clone size: .
J gene: TRBJ1-2
D gene: TRBD1
V gene: TRBV19
CDR3 protein: CASMGQGARGYTF
CDR3 DNA: TGTGCCAGCATGGGACAGGGGGCGCGAGGCTACACCTTC

clone size: once
J gene: TRBJ1-6
D gene: .
V gene: TRBV4-3
CDR3 protein: CASRLDTDSPLHF
CDR3 DNA: TGCGCCAGCAGGCTTGACACGGATTCACCCCTCCACTTT

clone size: .
J gene: TRBJ1-2
D gene: TRBD1
V gene: TRBV7-2
CDR3 protein: CASTMDRLYGYTF
CDR3 DNA: TGTGCCAGCACCATGGACAGGCTCTATGGCTACACCTTC

clone size: .
J gene: TRBJ1-2
D gene: TRBD1
V gene: TRBV29-1
CDR3 protein: CSVGGQGGWGYTF
CDR3 DNA: TGCAGCGTTGGAGGACAGGGAGGATGGGGCTACACCTTC

clone size: .
J gene: TRBJ1-2
D gene: .
V gene: TRBV7-2
CDR3 protein: CASSLGKGGYGYTF
CDR3 DNA: TGTGCCAGCAGCTTAGGCAAAGGGGGCTATGGCTACACCTTC

clone size: .
J gene: TRBJ1-6
D gene: TRBD1
V gene: TRBV30
CDR3 protein: CAWVKRDRGMSPLHF
CDR3 DNA: TGTGCCTGGGTCAAACGGGACAGGGGTATGTCACCCCTCCACTTT

clone size: .
J gene: TRBJ1-1
D gene: TRBD1
V gene: TRBV28
CDR3 protein: CASSSRLGRGPVGAFF
CDR3 DNA: TGTGCCAGCAGTTCCCGGTTGGGCAGGGGGCCCGTCGGGGCTTTCTTT

clone size: .
J gene: TRBJ2-1
D gene: TRBD2
V gene: TRBV5-1
CDR3 protein: CASSLLAGGLSEQFF
CDR3 DNA: TGCGCCAGCAGCCTGCTAGCGGGGGGGCTTTCTGAGCAGTTCTTC

clone size: .
J gene: TRBJ1-6
D gene: .
V gene: TRBV5-4
CDR3 protein: CASSLAGLGNSPLHF
CDR3 DNA: TGTGCCAGCAGCTTGGCGGGGTTGGGAAATTCACCCCTCCACTTT

clone size: .
J gene: TRBJ2-7
D gene: .
V gene: TRBV4-3
CDR3 protein: CASSQRGAYEQYF
CDR3 DNA: TGCGCCAGCAGCCAACGGGGGGCTTACGAGCAGTACTTC

clone size: .
J gene: TRBJ1-6
D gene: .
V gene: TRBV27
CDR3 protein: CASRPQVPPSGSPLHF
CDR3 DNA: TGTGCCAGCAGGCCGCAGGTTCCTCCGAGTGGTTCACCCCTCCACTTT

clone size: .
J gene: TRBJ2-2
D gene: .
V gene: TRBV9
CDR3 protein: CASSVSPRTGELFF
CDR3 DNA: TGTGCCAGCAGCGTCTCCCCGCGGACCGGGGAGCTGTTTTTT

clone size: .
J gene: TRBJ1-4
D gene: TRBD1
V gene: TRBV18
CDR3 protein: CASSEAFLGQTNEKLFF
CDR3 DNA: TGTGCCAGCTCAGAAGCCTTTCTGGGACAGACTAATGAAAAACTGTTTTTT

clone size: few
J gene: TRBJ1-4
D gene: TRBD1
V gene: TRBV5-1
CDR3 protein: CASSLALKGAVNEKLFF
CDR3 DNA: TGCGCCAGCAGCTTGGCCTTAAAGGGGGCCGTGAATGAAAAACTGTTTTTT

clone size: .
J gene: TRBJ1-2
D gene: TRBD1
V gene: TRBV7-2
CDR3 protein: CASSRTGGNGYTF
CDR3 DNA: TGTGCCAGCAGCCGTACAGGGGGCAATGGCTACACCTTC

clone size: .
J gene: TRBJ1-1
D gene: .
V gene: TRBV6-5
CDR3 protein: CASSYSTRSWDTEAFF
CDR3 DNA: TGTGCCAGCAGTTACTCGACCAGGTCATGGGACACTGAAGCTTTCTTT

clone size: .
J gene: TRBJ1-1
D gene: TRBD1
V gene: TRBV6-5
CDR3 protein: CASRDRPSNGEAFF
CDR3 DNA: TGTGCCAGCAGGGACAGGCCCTCAAACGGTGAAGCTTTCTTT

clone size: .
J gene: TRBJ2-2
D gene: TRBD2
V gene: TRBV5-4
CDR3 protein: CASSLYSSGGGELFF
CDR3 DNA: TGTGCCAGCAGCTTGTACTCTAGCGGGGGAGGGGAGCTGTTTTTT

clone size: .
J gene: TRBJ2-1
D gene: .
V gene: TRBV7-9
CDR3 protein: CASSLDTGYNEQFF
CDR3 DNA: TGTGCCAGCAGCTTAGACACAGGGTACAATGAGCAGTTCTTC

clone size: .
J gene: TRBJ2-7
D gene: TRBD2
V gene: TRBV7-2
CDR3 protein: CASSFSGGNPEQYF
CDR3 DNA: TGTGCCAGCAGCTTTAGCGGGGGCAACCCCGAGCAGTACTTC

clone size: .
J gene: TRBJ2-7
D gene: TRBD2
V gene: TRBV5-1
CDR3 protein: CASSPRTSGGAAYEQYF
CDR3 DNA: TGCGCCAGCAGCCCCCGGACTAGCGGGGGGGCCGCCTACGAGCAGTACTTC

clone size: .
J gene: TRBJ1-1
D gene: .
V gene: TRBV5-5
CDR3 protein: CASSLNPQNTEAFF
CDR3 DNA: TGTGCCAGCAGCTTAAATCCCCAGAACACTGAAGCTTTCTTT

clone size: .
J gene: TRBJ2-7
D gene: TRBD1
V gene: TRBV2
CDR3 protein: CASTRQGAPGEQYF
CDR3 DNA: TGTGCCAGCACCAGACAGGGGGCGCCGGGCGAGCAGTACTTC

clone size: .
J gene: TRBJ2-3
D gene: .
V gene: TRBV11-3
CDR3 protein: CASSINTDTQYF
CDR3 DNA: TGTGCCAGCAGCATCAACACAGATACGCAGTATTTT

clone size: .
J gene: TRBJ2-5
D gene: .
V gene: TRBV6-1
CDR3 protein: CASSEVSEETQYF
CDR3 DNA: TGTGCCAGCAGTGAAGTGTCAGAAGAGACCCAGTACTTC

clone size: .
J gene: TRBJ1-4
D gene: .
V gene: TRBV15
CDR3 protein: CATSTFTNEKLFF
CDR3 DNA: TGTGCCACCAGCACGTTTACTAATGAAAAACTGTTTTTT

clone size: .
J gene: TRBJ1-2
D gene: .
V gene: TRBV30
CDR3 protein: CAWSVLGLAGYTF
CDR3 DNA: TGTGCCTGGAGTGTACTAGGCTTGGCTGGCTACACCTTC

clone size: .
J gene: TRBJ1-2
D gene: .
V gene: TRBV28
CDR3 protein: CASSNPDRIYGYTF
CDR3 DNA: TGTGCCAGCAGCAATCCGGACAGAATCTATGGCTACACCTTC

clone size: .
J gene: TRBJ2-3
D gene: TRBD1
V gene: TRBV4-1
CDR3 protein: CASSQGTGDRTDTQYF
CDR3 DNA: TGCGCCAGCAGCCAAGGTACAGGGGATCGGACAGATACGCAGTATTTT

clone size: .
J gene: TRBJ2-6
D gene: .
V gene: TRBV6-5
CDR3 protein: CASSTREGGANVLTF
CDR3 DNA: TGTGCCAGCAGTACCAGGGAAGGTGGGGCCAACGTCCTGACTTTC

clone size: few
J gene: TRBJ1-2
D gene: .
V gene: TRBV5-4
CDR3 protein: CASSLSGYGYTF
CDR3 DNA: TGTGCCAGCAGCTTATCCGGGTACGGCTACACCTTC

clone size: .
J gene: TRBJ1-2
D gene: .
V gene: TRBV6-5
CDR3 protein: CASSYSVAYGYTF
CDR3 DNA: TGTGCCAGCAGTTACTCAGTGGCCTATGGCTACACCTTC

clone size: .
J gene: TRBJ1-1
D gene: .
V gene: TRBV2
CDR3 protein: CASSPWDTLGAFF
CDR3 DNA: TGTGCCAGCAGTCCATGGGACACCCTCGGAGCTTTCTTT

clone size: few
J gene: TRBJ2-1
D gene: TRBD2
V gene: TRBV7-2
CDR3 protein: CASSRTSGGAPINEQFF
CDR3 DNA: TGTGCCAGCAGCCGGACTAGCGGGGGGGCCCCGATCAATGAGCAGTTCTTC

clone size: .
J gene: TRBJ1-1
D gene: .
V gene: TRBV4-2
CDR3 protein: CASSLQMNTEAFF
CDR3 DNA: TGTGCCAGCAGCCTTCAGATGAACACTGAAGCTTTCTTT

clone size: .
J gene: TRBJ2-1
D gene: TRBD2
V gene: TRBV11-3
CDR3 protein: CASSDGLAADNEQFF
CDR3 DNA: TGTGCCAGCAGCGACGGACTAGCGGCCGACAATGAGCAGTTCTTC

clone size: few
J gene: TRBJ1-6
D gene: TRBD1
V gene: TRBV10-3
CDR3 protein: CAISESGEGARSPLHF
CDR3 DNA: TGTGCCATCAGTGAGAGTGGTGAGGGGGCACGTTCACCCCTCCACTTT

clone size: once
J gene: TRBJ2-1
D gene: .
V gene: TRBV30
CDR3 protein: CALALGYNEQFF
CDR3 DNA: TGTGCCCTCGCACTAGGGTACAATGAGCAGTTCTTC

clone size: .
J gene: TRBJ1-2
D gene: TRBD1
V gene: TRBV6-2/TRBV6-3
CDR3 protein: CASSYSGFGTGYGYTF
CDR3 DNA: TGTGCCAGCAGTTACTCCGGCTTCGGGACAGGGTATGGCTACACCTTC

clone size: .
J gene: TRBJ2-3
D gene: .
V gene: TRBV29-1
CDR3 protein: CSGRQGHTDTQYF
CDR3 DNA: TGCAGCGGTCGGCAGGGTCACACAGATACGCAGTATTTT

clone size: .
J gene: TRBJ1-5
D gene: .
V gene: TRBV7-6
CDR3 protein: CASSLGSVATAGQPQHF
CDR3 DNA: TGTGCCAGCAGCTTAGGGTCTGTGGCCACGGCGGGGCAGCCCCAGCATTTT